This record covers a single T cell receptor (beta chain). The record originates from a study of blood T cell repertoires in COVID-19. Study-level information: PBMCs, B-cell-depleted T cells, or T cells were the source of the cDNA or gDNA that made up the material.

Data came from immunoSEQ multiplex PCR; TCRdb stores just in-frame clones and leaves some out. The table lists over 130,000 clones, about three quarters of them singletons. This CDR3 region has 14 residues. Germline CDR1 and CDR2: SGHVS and FQNEAQ. The V end lost 0 bases, the J end lost 6 bases, and 9 bases lay between the germline ends. The rearrangement links TRBV7-8 to TRBJ2-1, with D possibly matching TRBD2 (5 bases). Sequenced input: peripheral blood. This receptor was identified in a woman aged 50 to 65 with active or convalescent COVID-19. CDR3 sequence: CASSLAGAVNEQFF. CDR3 nucleotides: TGTGCCAGCAGCTTAGCGGGAGCCGTCAATGAGCAGTTCTTC.